The rows below give T cell receptor beta chains drawn from one sample of a study of metastatic and nonmetastatic thyroid tumors. With MiXCR, TCRdb called clones anew from the PCR reads. Among fewer than 20,000 clones listed, about 4% were seen once. The sequencing input was tumor tissue. The receptors come from a female donor with papillary thyroid cancer or a benign thyroid nodule (not recorded which). Some clones in this sample may be carry-over from other donors' samples. CDR3s include the opening cysteine and the closing phenylalanine or tryptophan.

>TRBV24-1|TRBJ2-3
CATSPVLQGADTQYF
>TRBV29-1|TRBJ1-1
CSVVVAPEAFF
>TRBV7-9|TRBJ1-4
CASSNNEKLFF
>TRBV6-1|TRBJ1-4
CASSDWALGNEKLFF
>TRBV12-3/TRBV12-4|TRBJ2-5
CASSFGETQYF
>TRBV6-2/TRBV6-3|TRBJ1-1
CASSLRGASTEAFF
>TRBV28|TRBJ2-5
CASSSLAGDETQYF
>TRBV2|TRBJ2-7
CASSPTYEQYF
>TRBV3-1|TRBJ2-2
CSSSPTDSNTGELFF
>TRBV4-2|TRBJ1-2
CASSQGGPSYGYTF
>TRBV6-1|TRBJ2-2
CASSEPSGYTGELFF
>TRBV12-3/TRBV12-4|TRBJ2-3
CASRLAGGTDTQYF
>TRBV28|TRBJ2-5
CASSSIGRVQETQYF
>TRBV6-2/TRBV6-3|TRBJ1-4
CASSFEGTGLEKLFF
>TRBV6-9|TRBJ2-7
CASSQNRGKGYEQYF
>TRBV28|TRBJ2-7
CASIPSGPGDYEQYF
>TRBV5-1|TRBJ2-1
CASSLRGWGDEQFF
>TRBV2|TRBJ2-2
CASMTGLAGATNTGELFF
>TRBV28|TRBJ1-2
CASSFETDFWRGYTF
>TRBV6-2/TRBV6-3|TRBJ2-2
CASRRTSGANTGELFF
>TRBV5-1|TRBJ1-2
CASSLAPGIVYTF
>TRBV24-1|TRBJ2-3
CATTDSITDTQYF
>TRBV5-1|TRBJ2-1
CASSSSGRQFYNEQFF
>TRBV12-3/TRBV12-4|TRBJ1-6
CASSTGGYNSPLHF
>TRBV5-1|TRBJ1-1
CASSLAARANTEAFF
>TRBV6-1|TRBJ1-2
CASMGDPSYGYTF
>TRBV7-3|TRBJ2-1
CASSSISGGYYNEQFF
>TRBV28|TRBJ1-1
CASSLYQAGEAFF
>TRBV7-9|TRBJ1-1
CASNLGPQGEPTEAFF